The 20 T cell receptor beta chains given below trace back to one sample, sequenced in a study of T cell responses to AZD1222 COVID-19 vaccine. The data were produced by immunoSEQ multiplex PCR, yet TCRdb's version contains in-frame clones alone and is incomplete. This table holds about 90,000 clones, under 95% found once. The sample in question was peripheral blood, obtained on day 0 of MenACWY control vaccination. These receptors all stem from an adult in good health.

The J gene is TRBJ2-2, the V gene TRBV28, with TRBD1 identical over 11 bases. The CDR3 totals 14 residues. Per the germline V gene, CDR1 is MDHEN and CDR2 is SYDVKM. Trimming took 4 bases from V and 9 from J; bases not matched to a gene: 4. CDR3 in amino acids: CASSSGTGGRELFF. The CDR3, as DNA: TGTGCCAGCAGTTCCGGGACAGGGGGGAGGGAGCTGTTTTTT. The full variable domain, its missing parts supplied by reference TRBV28 and TRBJ2-2, is DVKVTQSSRYLVKRTGEKVFLECVQDMDHENMFWYRQDPGLGLRLIYFSYDVKMKEKGDIPEGYSVSREKKERFSLILESASTNQTSMYLCASSSGTGGRELFFGEGSRLTVL.

The rearrangement links TRBV2 to TRBJ1-2, with D uncertain. From germline, CDR1 is SNHLY and CDR2 FYNNEI. The CDR3 covers 13 residues. Between the trimmed V and J ends, which lost 3 bases and 2 bases, there was a span of 7 bases. The CDR3 nucleotides are TGTGCCAGCAGTGACATCAAAAACTATGGCTACACCTTC. It is translated as CASSDIKNYGYTF.

CDR3 in DNA: TGTGCCAGCAGTCAACCTCCCCTGGAGACCCAGTACTTC. Its translation is CASSQPPLETQYF. The chain has TRBV6-5 and TRBJ2-5; the D is unclear. Germline CDR1 and CDR2: MNHEY and SVGAGI. The CDR3 runs to 13 residues. V lost 5 bases and J lost 5, with 12 bases in between.

The CDR3 region has the DNA TGTGCCAGCAGCCTCGGGACAGGACTGTACTTC. As protein: CASSLGTGLYF. The chain recombines TRBV7-8 with TRBJ2-7; 8 nucleotides align to TRBD1. CDR3 size: 11 residues. V shed 5 bases, J shed 12 bases, and the junction held 6 bases outside the gene matches. Germline V gene data show CDR1 as SGHVS and CDR2 as FQNEAQ. Full variable domain (remainder filled in from reference TRBV7-8 and TRBJ2-7): GAGVSQSPRYKVAKRGQDVALRCDPISGHVSLFWYQQALGQGPEFLTYFQNEAQLDKSGLPSDRFFAERPEGSVSTLKIQRTQQEDSAVYLCASSLGTGLYFGPGTRLTVT.

This rearrangement joins TRBV5-1 to TRBJ2-7, with TRBD1 matching over 7 bases. The germline gives CDR1 SGHRS, CDR2 YFSETQ. Unmatched junction bases numbered 7, after V lost 7 bases and J lost 0 bases. The CDR3 is 14 amino acids. For the CDR3, the DNA is TGCGCCAGCCACCCGACAGGGTTCTCCTACGAGCAGTACTTC. Translated: CASHPTGFSYEQYF. The full variable domain, rest sourced from reference TRBV5-1 and TRBJ2-7, is KAGVTQTPRYLIKTRGQQVTLSCSPISGHRSVSWYQQTPGQGLQFLFEYFSETQRNKGNFPGRFSGRQFSNSRSEMNVSTLELGDSALYLCASHPTGFSYEQYFGPGTRLTVT.

The chain employs TRBV11-2 and TRBJ2-3; D ambiguous. The CDR3 length is 12 residues. Germline-derived CDR1 and CDR2 are SGHAT and FQNNGV. Trimming removed 3 bases at V and 1 base at J, with 2 bases between. Here the CDR3 reads CASSLGTDTQYF. CDR3 in DNA: TGTGCCAGCAGCTTGGGCACAGATACGCAGTATTTT.

This clone was picked up one time. The chain carries TRBV28 and TRBJ2-3; D may be TRBD2 (7 bases). V was pared by 1 base and J by 2 bases, with 16 bases between. This CDR3 comprises 17 residues. The germline gives CDR1 MDHEN, CDR2 SYDVKM. CDR3 nucleotides: TGTGCCAGCAGTTTATTACGCGGGGGCTCAACCACAGATACGCAGTATTTT. This codes for CASSLLRGGSTTDTQYF.

The chain combines TRBV10-3 with TRBJ2-7; D is perhaps TRBD1 or TRBD2 (5 bases each). V lost 6 bases to trimming and J lost 0 bases, with 15 bases between them. The germline V gene has CDR1 ENHRY and CDR2 SYGVKD. This CDR3 comprises 15 residues. CDR3 loop: CAIRLGTESSYEQYF. Written as DNA, the CDR3 is TGTGCCATCAGACTAGGGACGGAGAGCTCCTACGAGCAGTACTTC.

This sequence joins TRBV4-1 and TRBJ2-1, with 7 bases fitting TRBD1. The CDR3 covers 13 residues. CDR1 and CDR2 from the germline V gene are MGHRA and YSYEKL. J was trimmed by 7 bases and V by 4 bases; bases with no gene match: 4. This chain's CDR3 is CASSRGQWNEQFF. In DNA form, the CDR3 reads TGCGCCAGCAGCCGGGGACAGTGGAATGAGCAGTTCTTC.

This clone was counted a few times. The chain combines TRBV6-5 with TRBJ1-5; 10 bases are a match to TRBD1. Germline trimming cut 6 bases from V and 6 bases from J; bases unmatched to any gene: 5. Germline V lookup: CDR1 MNHEY, CDR2 SVGAGI. The CDR3 has 14 residues. Here the CDR3 DNA reads TGTGCCAGCAGGGGACAGGGGTTAGGTCAGCCCCAGCATTTT. Amino acid sequence: CASRGQGLGQPQHF.

The chain couples TRBV2 to TRBJ1-3; D ambiguous. V was pared by 3 bases and J by 0 bases, with 9 bases between. The CDR3 totals 15 residues. The germline CDR1 and CDR2 sequences are SNHLY and FYNNEI. CDR3 sequence reads: CASSEVRSSGNTIYF. The CDR3 DNA follows: TGTGCCAGCAGTGAGGTCAGGTCCTCTGGAAACACCATATATTTT.

V usage is TRBV12-5 and J usage is TRBJ2-5; D may correspond to TRBD1 or TRBD2 (5 bases each). Trimming removed 7 bases at V and 2 bases at J, with 11 bases between. The CDR3 has 13 residues. From germline, CDR1 is LGHNT and CDR2 FRNRAP. The CDR3: CASAEGTQETQYF. The CDR3 coding sequence is TGTGCTAGTGCTGAGGGGACGCAAGAGACCCAGTACTTC.

The rearrangement links TRBV10-3 to TRBJ1-1; a weak D match, TRBD1 (6 bases). The length of the CDR3 is 13 residues. Trimming took off 11 bases at V and 1 base at J, with 14 bases between the two ends. Germline CDR1 is ENHRY and CDR2 is SYGVKD. The CDR3 loop is CAARKQGNTEAFF. The CDR3 bases are TGTGCCGCCAGAAAACAGGGGAACACTGAAGCTTTCTTT.

With respect to this clone: At one of its ends the junction is not consistent with the germline gene, which may arise from a read error. The chain links TRBV7-2 to TRBJ2-5; TRBD1 matches at 12 bases. The CDR3 covers 13 residues. The germline gives CDR1 SGHTA, CDR2 FQGNSA. In DNA form, the CDR3 reads TGTGCCAGCAGCTTAGTTTGGGGGACAGGGGGCGACTTC. Amino acid sequence: CASSLVWGTGGDF.

The CDR3 nucleotides read TGCGCCAGCAGCCACCCTGACAGCACCGGGGAGCTGTTTTTT. The encoded protein is CASSHPDSTGELFF. V is TRBV4-1 and J is TRBJ2-2, with a tentative D call TRBD1 (5 bases). This CDR3 has 14 amino acids. The germline V gene has CDR1 MGHRA and CDR2 YSYEKL. Trimming pared 3 bases from V and 4 bases from J, leaving 9 bases between.

The chain uses TRBV11-2 and TRBJ1-4; 9 bases agree with TRBD1. CDR3 length equals 16 residues. The V segment lost 1 base and the J segment 2 bases; nucleotides outside the gene matches: 2. Germline V gene data show CDR1 as SGHAT and CDR2 as FQNNGV. The CDR3 nucleotides are TGTGCCAGCAGCTTAGCCACAGGGGGCACTAATGAAAAACTGTTTTTT. Its protein is CASSLATGGTNEKLFF.

The gene calls are TRBV28 and TRBJ2-7; D is unclear. CDR3 length equals 12 residues. Germline-derived CDR1 and CDR2 are MDHEN and SYDVKM. Trimming pared 6 bases from V and 8 bases from J, leaving 14 bases between. CDR3 residues: CASRTRPSQQYF. CDR3 DNA sequence: TGTGCCAGCAGAACCAGGCCCTCCCAGCAGTACTTC. The full variable domain, its missing parts supplied by reference TRBV28 and TRBJ2-7, is DVKVTQSSRYLVKRTGEKVFLECVQDMDHENMFWYRQDPGLGLRLIYFSYDVKMKEKGDIPEGYSVSREKKERFSLILESASTNQTSMYLCASRTRPSQQYFGPGTRLTVT.

The CDR3, as DNA: TGTGCCAGTAGAAAGGGGATCACAGATACGCAGTATTTT. Encoded protein: CASRKGITDTQYF. The V and J genes are TRBV19 and TRBJ2-3; possible D gene TRBD1, 5 bases. V was trimmed by 6 bases and J by 2 bases, leaving 9 bases between them. The CDR3 contains 13 residues. The germline CDR1 and CDR2 sequences are LNHDA and SQIVND (reference sequence).

The chain couples TRBV18 to TRBJ2-5; 9 bases match TRBD2. Unmatched junction bases numbered 3, after V lost 1 base and J lost 3 bases. This CDR3 is 15 amino acids long. The V gene's germline CDR1 is KGHSH and CDR2 LQKENI. CDR3 in amino acids: CASSPLAGGEETQYF. CDR3 in DNA: TGTGCCAGCTCACCACTCGCGGGAGGGGAAGAGACCCAGTACTTC. The full variable domain, rest sourced from reference TRBV18 and TRBJ2-5, is NAGVMQNPRHLVRRRGQEARLRCSPMKGHSHVYWYRQLPEEGLKFMVYLQKENIIDESGMPKERFSAEFPKEGPSILRIQQVVRGDSAAYFCASSPLAGGEETQYFGPGTRLLVL.

The V call is TRBV28, the J call TRBJ2-7; the match to TRBD1 covers 11 bases. V shed 2 bases, J shed 8 bases, and the junction held 5 bases outside the gene matches. The CDR3 totals 14 residues. Per germline, CDR1 MDHEN and CDR2 SYDVKM. This CDR3 reads CASSLGTGGGKQYF. The CDR3 DNA is TGTGCCAGCAGTTTAGGGACAGGGGGTGGAAAGCAGTACTTC.